This T cell receptor beta chain was recorded in a study of CD8 T cells in ankylosing spondylitis. TCRdb called the 5' RACE reads again in MiXCR, with one record for every CDR3 protein. The table records 700,000 to 850,000 distinct CDR3 sequences, 10% to 15% of them present only once. General study findings and limits: Enrichment of disease-linked clones was reportedly significant in matched ankylosing spondylitis synovial fluid. A TCR beta motif made of roughly eight highly homologous variants seemed typical of ankylosing spondylitis blood. Researchers report that disease-linked clones proved CD8+ and relatively rare in peripheral blood.

The CDR3 contains 14 residues. The germline CDR1 and CDR2 sequences are DFQATT and SNEGSKA (reference sequence). This clonotype turned up a few times. Its antigen is unknown. Material for sequencing was blood, either unsorted or a sorted T cell fraction (not recorded which). This chain joins TRBV20-1 and TRBJ2-7; 10 nucleotides match TRBD2. The receptor's source is a male donor with ankylosing spondylitis. The CDR3 region is CTPLGVAGGREQYF. CDR3 nucleotide sequence: TGCACTCCCTTGGGGGTAGCGGGAGGTCGGGAGCAGTACTTC.